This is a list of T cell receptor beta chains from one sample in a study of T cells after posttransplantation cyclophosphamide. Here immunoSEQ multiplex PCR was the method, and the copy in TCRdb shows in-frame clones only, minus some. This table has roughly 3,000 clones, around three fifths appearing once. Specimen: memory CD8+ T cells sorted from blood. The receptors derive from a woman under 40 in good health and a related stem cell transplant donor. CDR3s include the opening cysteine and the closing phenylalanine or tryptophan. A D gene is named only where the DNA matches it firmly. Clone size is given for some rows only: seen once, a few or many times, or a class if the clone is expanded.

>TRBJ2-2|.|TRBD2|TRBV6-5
TGTGCCAGCCAAGGGCTAGCGGGGGAACCCGGGGAGCTGTTTTTT
CASQGLAGEPGELFF
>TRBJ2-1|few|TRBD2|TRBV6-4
TGTGCCAGCAGTGTTAGGACTAGCGGGGAAAATGAGCAGTTCTTC
CASSVRTSGENEQFF
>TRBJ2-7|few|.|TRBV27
TGTGCCAGCAGTTTATTACCGATGGGCGGGCACGAGCAGTACTTC
CASSLLPMGGHEQYF
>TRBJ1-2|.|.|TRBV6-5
TGTGCCAGCAGTTACGAGGCAAACTATGGCTACACCTTC
CASSYEANYGYTF
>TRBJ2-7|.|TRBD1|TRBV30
TGTGCCTGGACCCCCGGACAGGGGGCTATCGACGAGCAGTACTTC
CAWTPGQGAIDEQYF
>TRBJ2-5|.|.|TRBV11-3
TGTGCCAGCAGCTCCCACAGGTCCCAAGAGACCCAGTACTTC
CASSSHRSQETQYF
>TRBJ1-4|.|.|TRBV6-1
TGTGCCAGCAGTGAAAGCGAGCTTGAAAAACTGTTTTTT
CASSESELEKLFF
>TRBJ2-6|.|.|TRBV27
TGTGCCAGCAGTGGAGCCGGTCCTGGCTACAAAAGTCGGGCCAACGTCCTGACTTTC
CASSGAGPGYKSRANVLTF
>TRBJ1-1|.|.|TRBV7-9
TGTGCCAGCAGCCTAGAGGGGGGGGACGGCAACACTGAAGCTTTCTTT
CASSLEGGDGNTEAFF
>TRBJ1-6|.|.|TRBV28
TGTGCCAGCAGTTTTCGGGGGTCGGATAATTCACCCCTCCACTTT
CASSFRGSDNSPLHF
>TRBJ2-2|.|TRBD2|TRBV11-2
TGTGCCAGCAGCCCCTGGACTAGCGGGGGGGCCGGGGAGCTGTTTTTT
CASSPWTSGGAGELFF
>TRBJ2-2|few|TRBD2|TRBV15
TGTGCCACCAGCAGAGTTACCGGGGGGACCACCGGGGAGCTGTTTTTT
CATSRVTGGTTGELFF
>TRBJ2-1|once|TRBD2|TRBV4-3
TGCGCCAGCAGCCAAGAGGGGGGGAATGAGCAGTTCTTC
CASSQEGGNEQFF
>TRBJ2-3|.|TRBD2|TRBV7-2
TGTGCCAGCAGCTTAGGGACTAGGAGAATCTCAGATACGCAGTATTTT
CASSLGTRRISDTQYF
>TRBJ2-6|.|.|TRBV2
TGTGCCGGTGCAGGGGACTCTGGGGCCAACGTCCTGACTTTC
CAGAGDSGANVLTF
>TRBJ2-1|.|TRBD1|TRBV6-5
TGTGCCAGCAAAGACAGGGAATACAATGAGCAGTTCTTC
CASKDREYNEQFF
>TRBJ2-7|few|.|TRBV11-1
TGTGCCAGCAGCTTAGCGGGGCCCTCCTACGAGCAGTACTTC
CASSLAGPSYEQYF
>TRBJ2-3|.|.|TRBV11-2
TGTGCCAGCAGCTTAGGAGGGGGACACACAGATACGCAGTATTTT
CASSLGGGHTDTQYF
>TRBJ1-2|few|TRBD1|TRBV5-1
TGCGCCAGCAGCTTTACAGGGGGCCTCGTCTATGGCTACACCTTC
CASSFTGGLVYGYTF
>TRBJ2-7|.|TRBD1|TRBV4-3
TGCGCCAGCAGCCACTCCGGGACAGGGGGCTACGAGCAGTACTTC
CASSHSGTGGYEQYF
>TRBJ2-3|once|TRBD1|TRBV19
TGTGCCAGTAGTATAGGACAGGGGGCGGATACGCAGTATTTT
CASSIGQGADTQYF
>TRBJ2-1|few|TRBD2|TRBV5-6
TGTGCCAGCAGCTTGGCCGTAGCGGGCGAGCAGTTCTTC
CASSLAVAGEQFF
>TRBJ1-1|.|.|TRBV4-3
TGCGCCAGCAGCCAATTACAGGGGAACACTGAAGCTTTCTTT
CASSQLQGNTEAFF
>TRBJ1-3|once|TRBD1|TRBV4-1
TGCGCCAGCAGCATGTCCGGGACAGGGATTGGAAACACCATATATTTT
CASSMSGTGIGNTIYF
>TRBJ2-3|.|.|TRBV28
TGTGCCAGCAGTTTAGGTATCGGGGGCACAGATACGCAGTATTTT
CASSLGIGGTDTQYF
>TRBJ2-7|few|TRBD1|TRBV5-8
TGTGCCAGCAGCTCTGGGACAGGGGATGGCTCCTACGAGCAGTACTTC
CASSSGTGDGSYEQYF
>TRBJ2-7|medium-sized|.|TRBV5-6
TGTGCCAGCAGCCCGACAGGTTCCTACGAGCAGTACTTC
CASSPTGSYEQYF
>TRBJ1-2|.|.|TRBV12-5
TGTGCTAGCTCCCGACGGGACACGGCTATTCCTATCCATGGCTACACCTTC
CASSRRDTAIPIHGYTF
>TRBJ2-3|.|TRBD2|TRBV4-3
TGCGCCAGCAGCCAAAGCCCTGCTAGCGGGTTACTGCGGGATACGCAGTATTTT
CASSQSPASGLLRDTQYF
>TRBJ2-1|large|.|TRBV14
TGTGCCAGCAGCCAAGATTGGGAGCGCTTAGGGGAGCAGTTCTTC
CASSQDWERLGEQFF
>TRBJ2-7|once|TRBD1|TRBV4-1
TGCGCCAGCAGCCAAGATTCCGGGACAGGAGGATACGAGCAGTACTTC
CASSQDSGTGGYEQYF
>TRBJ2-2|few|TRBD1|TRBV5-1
TGCGCCAGCAGGGACAGGGAACTGGACACCGGGGAGCTGTTTTTT
CASRDRELDTGELFF